Listed here are 26 T cell receptor beta chains from one sample, sequenced in a study of OX40 agonist ivuxolimab in advanced cancers. Profiled with immunoSEQ multiplex PCR; TCRdb holds only in-frame clones, not every one. The sample includes 70,000 or so clones, around 84% of them seen just once. Sequencing used CD4+ or CD8+ T cells sorted from blood, obtained in a trial of the OX40 agonist ivuxolimab. All receptors come from an adult with an advanced solid tumor such as melanoma, head and neck, liver or kidney cancer.

CDR3 bases: TGCGCCAGCAGCCAAGATGAAAGGGCGCCCATCTCTGGGGCCAACGTCCTGACTTTC. Its protein product is CASSQDERAPISGANVLTF. The chain has TRBV4-3 and TRBJ2-6; D gene ambiguous. Germline-derived CDR1 and CDR2 are LGHNA and YSLEER. V gave up 0 bases and J gave up 0 bases, with 15 bases separating them. This CDR3 has 19 residues.

The chain carries TRBV29-1 and TRBJ2-5, with TRBD1 as a possible D gene (5 bases). This CDR3 contains 13 residues. Germline lookup yields CDR1 SQVTM and CDR2 ANQGSEA. V was pared by 5 bases and J by 2 bases, with 12 bases between. DNA for the CDR3: TGCAGCGTTCTAACCCAGGGACAAGAGACCCAGTACTTC. Its translation: CSVLTQGQETQYF.

This clone was picked up one time. This chain links TRBV21-1 with TRBJ1-6. TRBV21-1 is termed a pseudogene. The CDR3 length is 13 residues. The CDR3 loop reads CASSFIGASPLHF. DNA for the CDR3: TGTGCCAGCAGCTTTATCGGGGCCTCACCCCTCCACTTT.

The chain carries TRBV28 and TRBJ2-3; D remains ambiguous. Trimming cost V 7 bases and J 3 bases, with 14 bases left between them. CDR1 is MDHEN and CDR2 is SYDVKM in the germline V gene. The CDR3 has 14 residues. CDR3 DNA sequence: TGTGCCAGCACGGAGCACCCTTCAACAGATACGCAGTATTTT. This gives the protein CASTEHPSTDTQYF.

This chain uses TRBV11-2 with TRBJ2-7; D is ambiguous. The CDR3 runs 13 residues. Trimming took off 1 base at V and 3 bases at J, with 7 bases between the two ends. Germline CDR1 is SGHAT and CDR2 is FQNNGV. The CDR3 bases are TGTGCCAGCAGCTTAGTCGGGCGCTACGAGCAGTACTTC. It translates to CASSLVGRYEQYF.

CDR3: CAISEDRGAGANVLTF. The CDR3 coding sequence is TGTGCCATCAGTGAGGACAGGGGAGCCGGGGCCAACGTCCTGACTTTC. This chain joins TRBV10-3 and TRBJ2-6; 8 nucleotides align to TRBD1. The CDR3 runs to 16 residues. CDR1 is ENHRY and CDR2 is SYGVKD in the germline V gene. After removal of 2 bases from V and 4 bases from J, the junction contained 4 bases not matched to a gene.

The V call is TRBV2, the J call TRBJ2-1; 11 nucleotides match TRBD2. In germline, CDR1 is SNHLY, CDR2 FYNNEI. This CDR3 is 14 amino acids long. V lost 5 bases, J lost 8 bases, and 5 bases stayed unmatched. CDR3 region: CASSLAGGRDEQFF. DNA of the CDR3: TGTGCCAGCAGTTTAGCGGGGGGGCGGGATGAGCAGTTCTTC.

The rearrangement links TRBV27 to TRBJ2-5; possibly TRBD1 or TRBD2 for D (6 bases each). CDR1 MNHEY and CDR2 SMNVEV come from the germline V gene (reference sequence). The CDR3 totals 14 residues. With 2 bases removed from V and 5 bases from J, the gap between germline ends came to 12 bases. The CDR3 nucleotides read TGTGCCAGCAGTTTAATGGGGGGCTCGGAGACCCAGTACTTC. Translation: CASSLMGGSETQYF.

The chain joins TRBV27 to TRBJ2-2; either TRBD1 or TRBD2 may fit D (5 bases each). Germline-derived CDR1 and CDR2 are MNHEY and SMNVEV (reference sequence). The length of the CDR3 is 16 residues. With 3 bases removed from V and 1 base from J, the gap between germline ends came to 12 bases. CDR3 DNA: TGTGCCAGCAGTTTTCACGGGACGGGGAACACCGGGGAGCTGTTTTTT. The encoded protein is CASSFHGTGNTGELFF.

The gene calls are TRBV28 and TRBJ1-6; D remains ambiguous. Germline loops: CDR1 MDHEN, CDR2 SYDVKM. The germline V and J ends were trimmed by 4 bases and 0 bases, with 7 bases remaining between them. The CDR3 is 15 residues long. CDR3 nucleotide sequence: TGTGCCAGCAGTTCGGGTAGCTCCTATAATTCACCCCTCCACTTT. It translates to CASSSGSSYNSPLHF.

In its sample, this clone was seen once. The chain combines TRBV18 with TRBJ2-5; TRBD1 agrees at 8 bases. The CDR3 sequence is 18 residues long. The V gene's germline CDR1 is KGHSH and CDR2 LQKENI. Unmatched junction bases numbered 12, after V lost 2 bases and J lost 1 base. The CDR3 protein is CASSPRTGLSFFQETQYF. The DNA of the CDR3 is TGTGCCAGCTCACCAAGGACAGGGTTGTCCTTCTTCCAAGAGACCCAGTACTTC. Complete variable domain (other parts from reference TRBV18 and TRBJ2-5): NAGVMQNPRHLVRRRGQEARLRCSPMKGHSHVYWYRQLPEEGLKFMVYLQKENIIDESGMPKERFSAEFPKEGPSILRIQQVVRGDSAAYFCASSPRTGLSFFQETQYFGPGTRLLVL.

The V call is TRBV7-8, the J call TRBJ1-3; D is possibly TRBD1 (6 bases). V was clipped by 1 base and J by 8 bases, with 12 bases between them. This CDR3 has 14 residues. Germline V gene sequence: CDR1 SGHVS, CDR2 FQNEAQ. The CDR3 protein is CASSLGGRTDTIYF. CDR3 nucleotide sequence: TGTGCCAGCAGCTTAGGGGGCAGGACAGACACCATATATTTT.

In this sample, this clone turned up once. The V gene is TRBV7-3, the J gene TRBJ1-2; 7 bases align to TRBD1. The CDR3 is 16 residues long. CDR1 SGHTA and CDR2 FQGTGA come from the germline V gene. V gave up 0 bases and J gave up 0 bases; unmatched junction bases: 4. The CDR3 loop reads CASSLTTGATNYGYTF. The CDR3 DNA reads as TGTGCCAGCAGCTTAACCACAGGGGCGACTAACTATGGCTACACCTTC.

The genes are TRBV7-2 and TRBJ2-3; 8 bases are a match to TRBD1. The CDR3 spans 14 residues. Unmatched junction bases numbered 5, after V lost 5 bases and J lost 4 bases. From germline, CDR1 is SGHTA and CDR2 FQGNSA. DNA of the CDR3: TGTGCCAGCAGCCCCCGACAGGGGCCAGATACGCAGTATTTT. Protein: CASSPRQGPDTQYF.

The V call is TRBV19, the J call TRBJ1-5, with D uncertain. This CDR3 spans 12 amino acids. Germline V CDR1 and CDR2: LNHDA, SQIVND (reference sequence). Trimming stripped 3 bases from V and 6 bases from J, with 6 bases between. The CDR3 DNA is TGTGCCAGTAGTATCCCTCCTCAGCCCCAGCATTTT. Translated, it gives CASSIPPQPQHF.

V and J are TRBV7-3 and TRBJ2-1; the D call may be TRBD1 or TRBD2 (5 bases each). Germline V CDR1 and CDR2: SGHTA, FQGTGA. The V end lost 4 bases, the J end lost 11 bases, and 12 bases lay between the germline ends. The CDR3 consists of 12 residues. The DNA of the CDR3 is TGTGCCAGCAGCTCTATACCGGGACAGCAGTTCTTC. It translates to CASSSIPGQQFF.

The chain joins TRBV30 to TRBJ1-1; 8 positions agree with TRBD1. This CDR3 is built from 15 residues. J gave up 1 base and V 2 bases, and 6 bases lay outside the gene matches. Per germline, CDR1 GTSNPN and CDR2 SVGIG (reference sequence). CDR3 nucleotides: TGTGCCTGGAGTTACCAAGACAGGGGGAACACTGAAGCTTTCTTT. Its translation is CAWSYQDRGNTEAFF.

The chain joins TRBV19 to TRBJ2-3; the D gene is possibly TRBD2 (6 bases). Between the trimmed V and J ends, which lost 10 bases and 1 base, there was a span of 18 bases. The CDR3 contains 15 residues. Germline-derived CDR1 and CDR2 are LNHDA and SQIVND (reference sequence). The CDR3 protein is CATDGRGRGTDTQYF. The CDR3 bases are TGTGCCACCGATGGGCGGGGCCGGGGCACAGATACGCAGTATTTT.

The chain uses TRBV11-2 and TRBJ1-1; the D gene is possibly TRBD1 (6 bases). Looked up from germline, CDR1 is SGHAT and CDR2 is FQNNGV. CDR3 size: 18 residues. With 1 base removed from V and 1 base from J, the gap between germline ends came to 19 bases. DNA for the CDR3: TGTGCCAGCAGCTTAGTAGGGTTTCGGGACACCCGGAACACTGAAGCTTTCTTT. Translated, it gives CASSLVGFRDTRNTEAFF.

The V gene is TRBV7-8, the J gene TRBJ2-5; 7 bases fit TRBD1. The CDR3 spans 13 residues. V shed 4 bases, J shed 3 bases, and the junction held 2 bases outside the gene matches. Germline V gene lookup returns CDR1 SGHVS and CDR2 FQNEAQ. CDR3 amino acids: CASSSGQEETQYF. CDR3 coding DNA: TGTGCCAGCAGCTCCGGACAGGAAGAGACCCAGTACTTC. Full variable domain (missing parts from reference TRBV7-8 and TRBJ2-5): GAGVSQSPRYKVAKRGQDVALRCDPISGHVSLFWYQQALGQGPEFLTYFQNEAQLDKSGLPSDRFFAERPEGSVSTLKIQRTQQEDSAVYLCASSSGQEETQYFGPGTRLLVL.

The rearrangement joins TRBV7-2 to TRBJ2-2, with D unclear. Germline-derived CDR1 and CDR2 are SGHTA and FQGNSA. Between the trimmed V and J ends, which lost 1 base and 8 bases, there was a span of 11 bases. The CDR3 has 14 amino acids. This CDR3 is CASSLEVAQGELFF. The DNA for the CDR3 is TGTGCCAGCAGCTTAGAAGTGGCGCAAGGGGAGCTGTTTTTT. The variable domain in full, with the rest retrieved from reference TRBV7-2 and TRBJ2-2, is GAGVSQSPSNKVTEKGKDVELRCDPISGHTALYWYRQSLGQGLEFLIYFQGNSAPDKSGLPSDRFSAERTGGSVSTLTIQRTQQEDSAVYLCASSLEVAQGELFFGEGSRLTVL.

The chain carries TRBV30 and TRBJ1-5; 8 bases line up with TRBD1. Germline loops: CDR1 GTSNPN, CDR2 SVGIG (reference sequence). This CDR3 comprises 15 residues. J lost 1 base, V lost 5 bases, and 7 bases had no gene match. This chain's CDR3 is CAWDLGQGSNQPQHF. The CDR3 coding sequence is TGTGCCTGGGACCTAGGACAGGGAAGCAATCAGCCCCAGCATTTT.

The rearrangement uses TRBV27 and TRBJ2-7; TRBD2 matches 7 bases. The CDR3 runs to 15 residues. CDR1 and CDR2 (germline): MNHEY, SMNVEV (reference sequence). The trim removed 4 bases at V and 4 bases at J, leaving 10 bases unmatched. The CDR3 bases are TGTGCCAGCAGTTCCCCCCAGCGGGGCGCGTACGAGCAGTACTTC. It codes for CASSSPQRGAYEQYF.

The chain combines TRBV29-1 with TRBJ2-1, with 8 bases that match TRBD2. The CDR3 covers 12 residues. Germline V gene sequence: CDR1 SQVTM, CDR2 ANQGSEA. Germline trimming cut 7 bases from V and 10 bases from J; bases unmatched to any gene: 9. The CDR3 loop reads CSAGGGPNEQFF. Here the CDR3 DNA reads TGCAGCGCCGGGGGGGGCCCGAACGAGCAGTTCTTC.

The genes are TRBV11-2 and TRBJ2-6; the D is unclear. This CDR3 comprises 16 residues. CDR1 and CDR2 from the germline V gene are SGHAT and FQNNGV. V lost 0 bases, J lost 2 bases, and 8 bases lay in between. The CDR3 reads CASSLDRPTGANVLTF. CDR3 sequence (DNA): TGTGCCAGCAGCTTAGACAGGCCCACTGGGGCCAACGTCCTGACTTTC.

The J gene is TRBJ1-3, the V gene TRBV7-9; D gene uncertain. The CDR3 runs to 14 residues. Germline V gene lookup returns CDR1 SEHNR and CDR2 FQNEAQ (reference sequence). Trimming pared 8 bases from V and 1 base from J, leaving 12 bases between. The CDR3 DNA is TGTGCCAGCCGTGCCCAGGCTTCTGGAAACACCATATATTTT. Protein product: CASRAQASGNTIYF.